These T cell receptor beta chains were read from a single sample in a study of shared clonotypes between healthy human individuals. Profiling relied on immunoSEQ multiplex PCR, and the TCRdb table lists in-frame clones only, not all of them. The repertoire holds 2 million to 2.5 million clones, with 93% as singletons. The material sequenced was naive CD4+ T cells from PBMCs. The receptors originated from a man aged 18 to 30 in good health. Some clones in this sample may be carry-over from other donors' samples. The CDR3 runs from the conserved cysteine through the conserved F or W. The D gene is left open where the match is weak.

d_call	v_call	j_call	cdr3_nt	cdr3_aa
TRBD2	TRBV19	TRBJ2-6	TGTGCCAGTAGTACCCCTCGGGGGGGTAGAAGCTCTGGGGCCAACGTCCTGACTTTC	CASSTPRGGRSSGANVLTF
.	TRBV5-1	TRBJ1-2	TGCGCCAGCAGCCTAGGGTCGCCTAACTATGGCTACACCTTC	CASSLGSPNYGYTF
.	TRBV6-6	TRBJ1-2	TGTGCCAGCAGCCCTCCAACCTATGGCTACACCTTC	CASSPPTYGYTF
.	TRBV28	TRBJ1-5	TGTGCCAGCAGTTTACCCCGCCCCGGGAACAATCAGCCCCAGCATTTT	CASSLPRPGNNQPQHF
TRBD1	TRBV6-6	TRBJ1-4	TGTGCCAGCAGACACAGGGACAGGCGTGAAAAACTGTTTTTT	CASRHRDRREKLFF
.	TRBV6-6	TRBJ1-2	TGTGCCAGCAGTTACCCAACAGGGACTAACTATGGCTACACCTTC	CASSYPTGTNYGYTF
.	TRBV10-1	TRBJ2-5	TGCGCCAGCAGTGCTCGGAGCCAAGAGACCCAGTACTTC	CASSARSQETQYF
.	TRBV30	TRBJ2-7	TGTGCCTGGAGTGTTCTTATTGGGGCAGTCTCCTACGAGCAGTACTTC	CAWSVLIGAVSYEQYF
.	TRBV27	TRBJ2-7	TGTGCCAGCAGTTTATCCGGGTTCGAGCAGTACTTC	CASSLSGFEQYF
TRBD1	TRBV15	TRBJ1-2	TGTGCCACCAGCAGAGTTTGGACAGGGGGTGGTGATGGCTACACCTTC	CATSRVWTGGGDGYTF
.	TRBV30	TRBJ2-3	TGTGCCTGGAACATCCAGGGAGATACGCAGTATTTT	CAWNIQGDTQYF